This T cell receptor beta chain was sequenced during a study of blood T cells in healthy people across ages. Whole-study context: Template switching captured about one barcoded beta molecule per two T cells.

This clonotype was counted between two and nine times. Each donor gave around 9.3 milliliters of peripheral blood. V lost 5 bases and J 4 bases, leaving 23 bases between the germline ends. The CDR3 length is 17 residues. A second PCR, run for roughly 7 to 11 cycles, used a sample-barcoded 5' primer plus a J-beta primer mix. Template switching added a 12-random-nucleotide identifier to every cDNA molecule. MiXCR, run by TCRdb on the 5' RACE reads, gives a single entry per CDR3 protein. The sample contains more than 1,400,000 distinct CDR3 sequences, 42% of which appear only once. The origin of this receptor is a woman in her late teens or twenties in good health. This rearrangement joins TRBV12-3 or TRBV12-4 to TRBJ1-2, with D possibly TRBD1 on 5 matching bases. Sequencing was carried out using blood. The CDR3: CASSPQRDDALGYGYTF. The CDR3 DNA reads TGTGCCAGCAGTCCCCAACGGGACGACGCATTGGGCTATGGCTACACCTTC.